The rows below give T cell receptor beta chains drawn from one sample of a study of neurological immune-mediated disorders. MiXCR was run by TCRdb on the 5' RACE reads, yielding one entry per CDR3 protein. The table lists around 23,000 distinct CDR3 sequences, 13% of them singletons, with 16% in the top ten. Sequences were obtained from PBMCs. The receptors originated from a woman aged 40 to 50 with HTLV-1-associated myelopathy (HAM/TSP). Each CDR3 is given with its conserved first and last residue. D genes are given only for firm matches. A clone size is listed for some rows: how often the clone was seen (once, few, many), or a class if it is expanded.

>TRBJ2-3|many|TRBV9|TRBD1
TGTGCCAGCAGCGCCACGGGACAGGGGACGACAGATACGCAGTATTTT
CASSATGQGTTDTQYF
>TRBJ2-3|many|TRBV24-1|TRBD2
TGTGCCACCAGTGATCCAAGGGGACTACGAAATACGCAGTATTTT
CATSDPRGLRNTQYF
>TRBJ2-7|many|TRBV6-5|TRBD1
TGTGCCAGCAGTTACCGGGACAGACACTACGAGCAGTACTTC
CASSYRDRHYEQYF
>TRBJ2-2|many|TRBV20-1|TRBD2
TGCAGTGCTAGGGACCTAAAGAGGCGGGGGGGCTTGGCCGGGGAGCTGTTTTTT
CSARDLKRRGGLAGELFF
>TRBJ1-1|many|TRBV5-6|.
TGTGCCAGCAGCGGAATAAGAGGGATGAACACTGAAGCTTTCTTT
CASSGIRGMNTEAFF
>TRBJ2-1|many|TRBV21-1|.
TGTGCCAGCAGGTCACTTTTACAGGGGGCTTCTTACAATGAGCAGTTCTTC
CASRSLLQGASYNEQFF
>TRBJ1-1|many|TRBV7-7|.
TGTGCTAGCAGCTCGACAGAACAGGCGGCCGATGGCACTGAAGCTTTCTTT
CASSSTEQAADGTEAFF
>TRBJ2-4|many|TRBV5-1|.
TGCGCCAGCAGCTCGACAGGTCCGTTTGGCTCCCGTCAGTACTTC
CASSSTGPFGSRQYF
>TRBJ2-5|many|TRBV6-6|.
TGTGCCAGCAGTCCAGCCAGGGGGGTGCGGGAGACCCAGTACTTC
CASSPARGVRETQYF
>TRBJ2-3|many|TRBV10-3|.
TGTGCCATCAGTGAGTCGGATACGCAGTATTTT
CAISESDTQYF
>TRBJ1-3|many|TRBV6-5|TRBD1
TGTGCCAGCATCCCGGGACAGGGGGCAATCGTTGGAAACACCATATATTTT
CASIPGQGAIVGNTIYF
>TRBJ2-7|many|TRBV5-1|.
TGCGCCAGCAGCTTGGGTTCGGACAGCTCCTACGAGCAGTACTTC
CASSLGSDSSYEQYF
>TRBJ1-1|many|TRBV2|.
TGTGCCAGCAGTGGGGACACTGAAGCTTTCTTT
CASSGDTEAFF
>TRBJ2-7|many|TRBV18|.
TGTGCCAGCTCACGGGAGGCCTGGGGGTACGAGCAGTACTTC
CASSREAWGYEQYF
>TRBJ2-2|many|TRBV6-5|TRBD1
TGTGCCAGCAGGTCACCCCGGACAGGGTACACCGGGGAGCTGTTTTTT
CASRSPRTGYTGELFF
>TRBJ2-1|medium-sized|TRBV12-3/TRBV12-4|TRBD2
TGTGCCAGCAGTCTAAGCGGGGGGGCTGGTGAGCAGTTCTTC
CASSLSGGAGEQFF
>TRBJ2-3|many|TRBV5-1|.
TGCGCCAGCAGCCCAGAAAGACAGGGAGGAGCAGATACGCAGTATTTT
CASSPERQGGADTQYF
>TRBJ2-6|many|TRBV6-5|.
TGTGCCAGCACAATCTCTGGGGCCAACGTCCTGACTTTC
CASTISGANVLTF
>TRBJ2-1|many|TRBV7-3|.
TGTGCCAGCAGCCCGAAGGCCGACGCATCGAGCTCCTACAATGAGCAGTTCTTC
CASSPKADASSSYNEQFF
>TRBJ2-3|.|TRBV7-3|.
TGTGCCAGCAGCTACCGGACAGGCACAGATACGCAGTATTTT
CASSYRTGTDTQYF
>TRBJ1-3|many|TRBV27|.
TGTGCCAGCAGTTTATCGGCAGTCGGGGGAAACACCATATATTTT
CASSLSAVGGNTIYF
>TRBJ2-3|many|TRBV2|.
TGTGCCAGCAGTGGAAATTCCGGGGGAGGCACAGATACGCAGTATTTT
CASSGNSGGGTDTQYF
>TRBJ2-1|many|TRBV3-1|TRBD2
TGTGCCAGCAGCCAAGGAGGACTAGCCTACAATGAGCAGTTCTTC
CASSQGGLAYNEQFF
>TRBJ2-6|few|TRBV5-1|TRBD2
TGCGCCAGCAGCCCCAAACAGACCGGGACTAGCGGGGATAAGAGCTCTGGGGCCAACGTCCTGACTTTC
CASSPKQTGTSGDKSSGANVLTF
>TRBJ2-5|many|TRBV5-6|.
TGTGCCAGCAGCTTCTCCGGGGGAGAGACCCAGTACTTC
CASSFSGGETQYF
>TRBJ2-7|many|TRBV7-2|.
TGTGCCAGCAGCTGGGTCGCCGGCCACTACGAGCAGTACTTC
CASSWVAGHYEQYF
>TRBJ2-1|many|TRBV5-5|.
TGTGCCAGCAGCTTGGTGTCAGATTCCTACAATGAGCAGTTCTTC
CASSLVSDSYNEQFF
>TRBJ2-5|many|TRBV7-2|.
TGTGCCAGCAGCTTAGTGGGTCAAGAGACCCAGTACTTC
CASSLVGQETQYF
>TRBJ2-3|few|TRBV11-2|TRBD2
TGTGCCAGCAGCTCCGGACTAGCGGGGAGGTTTGATACGCAGTATTTT
CASSSGLAGRFDTQYF
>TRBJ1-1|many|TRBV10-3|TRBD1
TGTGCCATCAGCGAGACAGGGGGTCGGACTGAAGCTTTCTTT
CAISETGGRTEAFF
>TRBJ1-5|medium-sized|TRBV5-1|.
TGCGCCAGCAGCTTGGACGGACAGCCCAATCAGCCCCAGCATTTT
CASSLDGQPNQPQHF
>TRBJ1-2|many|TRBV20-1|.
TGCAGTGCTAGCCCACGGGGGGGAAACTATGGCTACACCTTC
CSASPRGGNYGYTF
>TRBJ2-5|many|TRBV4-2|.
TGTGCCAGCAGCCAAGATCCTAGTAAAGAGACCCAGTACTTC
CASSQDPSKETQYF
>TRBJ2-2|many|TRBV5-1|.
TGCGCCAGCAGGCCTATCTCAAACACCGGGGAGCTGTTTTTT
CASRPISNTGELFF
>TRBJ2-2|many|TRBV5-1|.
TGCGCCAGCAGTTTCGACAGAAACACCGGGGAGCTGTTTTTT
CASSFDRNTGELFF
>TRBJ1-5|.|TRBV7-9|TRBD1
TGTGCCAGCAGCCCCCAGGGGGGTCAGCCCCAGCATTTT
CASSPQGGQPQHF
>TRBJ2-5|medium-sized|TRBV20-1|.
TGCAGTGCGTGTAGCGGTTGGGATCCAGGGGCCCAGTACTTC
CSACSGWDPGAQYF
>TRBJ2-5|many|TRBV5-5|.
TGTGCCAGCAGCTTGGGACAGGCAAAAGAGACCCAGTACTTC
CASSLGQAKETQYF
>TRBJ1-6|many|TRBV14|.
TGTGCCAGCAGCCGAACAGGTCCCTATAATTCACCCCTCCACTTT
CASSRTGPYNSPLHF
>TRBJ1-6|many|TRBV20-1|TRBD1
TGCAGTGCTAGCAGGACAGGGAGATTGGGGAATTCACCCCTCCACTTT
CSASRTGRLGNSPLHF
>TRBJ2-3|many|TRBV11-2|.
TGTGCCAGCAGCTACAGGAAGGCCCACACAGATACGCAGTATTTT
CASSYRKAHTDTQYF
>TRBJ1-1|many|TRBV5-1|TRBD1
TGCGCCAGCTTTGGACAGGGGTACACTGAAGCTTTCTTT
CASFGQGYTEAFF
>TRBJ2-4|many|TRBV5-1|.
TGCGCCAGCAGCATAAAAGAGGGATTAGCCAAAAACATTCAGTACTTC
CASSIKEGLAKNIQYF
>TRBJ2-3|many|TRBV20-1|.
TGCAGTGCTAGGGTGGGTGCTTCTACAGATACGCAGTATTTT
CSARVGASTDTQYF
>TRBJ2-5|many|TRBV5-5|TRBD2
TGTGCCAGCAGCGCTGGTGTGGGGAGGGCCATAGTCTGGGAGACCCAGTACTTC
CASSAGVGRAIVWETQYF
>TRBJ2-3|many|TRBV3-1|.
TGTGCCAGCAGCCAAGAAAACGGCGGGGAGGTAGATACGCAGTATTTT
CASSQENGGEVDTQYF
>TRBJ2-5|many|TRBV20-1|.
TGCAGTGCTAGAGACCGGGCAGCTCAAGAGACCCAGTACTTC
CSARDRAAQETQYF
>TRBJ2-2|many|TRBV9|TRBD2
TGTGCCAGCAGCCCCCGACTAGCGGGGATAGCCGGGGAGCTGTTTTTT
CASSPRLAGIAGELFF
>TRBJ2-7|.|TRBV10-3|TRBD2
TGTGCCATCAGCCTAGTGGGGGGGTTTTACGAAAAGTACTTC
CAISLVGGFYEKYF
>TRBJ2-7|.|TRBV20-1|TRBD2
TGCAGTGCTTTTTTAGCGGGGGGGGAGTACGAGCAGTACTTC
CSAFLAGGEYEQYF
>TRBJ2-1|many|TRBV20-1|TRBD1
TGCAGTGCTAGAGAGGGGACAGGGGATATCAATGAGCAGTTCTTC
CSAREGTGDINEQFF
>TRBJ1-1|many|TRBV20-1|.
TGCAGTGCTAGAGTATTCGCTGAAGCTTTCTTT
CSARVFAEAFF